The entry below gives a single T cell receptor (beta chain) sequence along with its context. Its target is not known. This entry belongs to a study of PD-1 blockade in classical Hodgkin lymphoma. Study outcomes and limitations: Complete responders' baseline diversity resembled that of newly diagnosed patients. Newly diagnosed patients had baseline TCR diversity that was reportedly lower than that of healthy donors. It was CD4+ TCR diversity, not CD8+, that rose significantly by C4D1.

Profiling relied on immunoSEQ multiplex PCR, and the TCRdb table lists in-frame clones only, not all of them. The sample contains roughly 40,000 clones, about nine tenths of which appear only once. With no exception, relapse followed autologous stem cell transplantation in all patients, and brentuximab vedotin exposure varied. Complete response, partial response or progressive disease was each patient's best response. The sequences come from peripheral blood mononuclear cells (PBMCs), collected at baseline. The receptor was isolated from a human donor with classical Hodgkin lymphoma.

This chain's CDR3 is CASRPTGLADTDTQYF. For the CDR3, the DNA is TGTGCTAGTCGACCCACGGGACTAGCGGACACAGATACGCAGTATTTT. The chain recombines TRBV28 with TRBJ2-3; 11 bases line up with TRBD2. Germline CDR1 MDHEN, CDR2 SYDVKM. The CDR3 loop spans 16 amino acids.